Described below is a single T cell receptor (beta chain) sequence and its context. This clonotype was recorded many times. There is no known antigen for this receptor. Per-nucleotide qualities are absent, and no much larger clonotype sits a single base away. Taken with the paper, the label for time point translates to: sample taken at primary tumor resection. Donors were some 67 patients with early-stage, untreated non-small cell lung cancer from the lung TRACERx cohort. Without any cell sorting, TCR sequencing was performed on whole RNA extracted either from tumor and nontumor lung tissue or from cryopreserved PBMC samples. Patients were selected for TCR sequencing only if sufficient RNA was available from at least two tumor regions. The germline V gene (reference sequence) specifies DFQATT as CDR1 and SNEGSKA as CDR2. Spanning cysteine to phenylalanine, the CDR3 consists of 13 amino acids. Only the CDR3 part of the read is kept: 39 bases, read in frame from the first base. The germline ends are 8 bases apart after V is trimmed by 2 bases and J by 1 base.

Library preparation was by 5' RACE. The reads were generated on a NextSeq 500. In the TCR library protocol, a unique molecular identifier was attached to each TCR cDNA molecule so that PCR and sequencing errors could be corrected. On the authors' methods: Decombinator tools were used for TCR identification, UMI-based error correction and CDR3 extraction. Expanded TCRs were defined as those above a frequency of 2 per 1,000, corresponding to the top 1% of the tumor frequency distribution. Renyi diversity was computed with the R vegan package after each repertoire had been subsampled 100 times to 5,000 TCRs. CDR3 similarity networks were built from amino acid triplet string-kernel similarity, with CDR3s being connected when pairwise similarity was above 0.82. TCRdb reworked the public reads: Q25 trimming with fastp, MiXCR clone assembly, productive beta chains retained. For every CDR3 protein sequence, its rows merge into one entry that carries the most common genes and DNA. TCRdb, not the original authors, processed these V and J calls. This sample lists 30,000 to 45,000 distinct CDR3 sequences; 6.5% to 9.5% were detected once. The top ten hold under 30% of the sample.

The sample is drawn from a study of spatial heterogeneity in lung cancer (dated by TCRdb to the late 2010s). Study-level background: More beta-chain than alpha-chain transcripts were consistently detected, likely reflecting higher beta-chain transcript abundance. In the raw uncorrected reads, each unique combination of TCR and UMI appeared more than ten times on average. Both alpha and beta chains were TCR-sequenced in samples taken at surgery, namely 220 tumor regions, 61 to 65 matched nontumor lung samples and around 53 PBMC samples. TCR repertoire features were related to nonsynonymous mutation counts determined by whole-exome sequencing of tumor tissue. TCR alpha and beta repertoires were quantitatively compared across multiple tumor regions, matched nontumor lung and blood in non-small cell lung cancer.

General study outcomes and caveats: Ubiquitous expanded tumor TCRs were detected in blood more often at tumor resection than at routine follow-up. Confirming at a functional level the hypothesis that regional TCRs recognize regional mutations was considered to require additional single-cell paired TCR alpha and beta sequencing.

The sequence joins TRBV20-1 to TRBJ1-1; the D gene cannot be named for sure. The sequencing here drew on PBMCs, taken at surgery. The receptor was isolated from a male donor with early-stage non-small cell lung cancer. The CDR3 protein sequence reads: CSARLAGNTEAFF. The nucleotide sequence is TGCAGTGCTAGATTGGCGGGGAACACTGAAGCTTTCTTT.